The rows below give T cell receptor beta chains drawn from one sample of a study of T cells expressing NK-cell markers. For each CDR3 protein, TCRdb gives one entry from its re-call of the 5' RACE reads, without DNA. The sample table sets out 300,000 to 450,000 distinct CDR3 sequences. The source material was blood T cells: a sorted CD56 or NKG2C T cell subset, CD4+ or CD8+ T cells, or bulk PBMC T cells (not recorded which). Receptors originate from a man aged 18-75 years in good health. Both conserved end residues are part of each CDR3. The order of the fields is J gene, V gene, CDR3 protein.

j_gene: TRBJ1-2; v_gene: TRBV5-1; CDR3aa: CASSPEGGFNYGYTF
j_gene: TRBJ2-1; v_gene: TRBV6-1; CDR3aa: CASSELGGLSYNEQFF
j_gene: TRBJ2-2; v_gene: TRBV5-1; CDR3aa: CASSALFRKNTGELFF
j_gene: TRBJ1-4; v_gene: TRBV27; CDR3aa: CASSLTNQGRGEKLFF
j_gene: TRBJ2-7; v_gene: TRBV6-4; CDR3aa: CASSPRGNEQYF
j_gene: TRBJ2-7; v_gene: TRBV5-1; CDR3aa: CASSLRDTSYEQYF
j_gene: TRBJ1-1; v_gene: TRBV20-1; CDR3aa: CVPRGLNTEAFF
j_gene: TRBJ2-1; v_gene: TRBV5-1; CDR3aa: CASSPFVSGGYNEQFF
j_gene: TRBJ1-1; v_gene: TRBV9; CDR3aa: CASSASDRAGEAFF
j_gene: TRBJ1-2; v_gene: TRBV20-1; CDR3aa: CSAFEFNYGYTF
j_gene: TRBJ2-7; v_gene: TRBV3-1; CDR3aa: CASSIGPVVSYEQYF
j_gene: TRBJ2-5; v_gene: TRBV20-1; CDR3aa: CSPSLAGAETQYF
j_gene: TRBJ1-2; v_gene: TRBV20-1; CDR3aa: CSVAGSGQGYGYTF
j_gene: TRBJ2-7; v_gene: TRBV30; CDR3aa: CAWRQSGSYEQYF
j_gene: TRBJ2-3; v_gene: TRBV25-1; CDR3aa: CASSEFSGSDTQYF
j_gene: TRBJ1-4; v_gene: TRBV20-1; CDR3aa: CSSSSSKGEKLFF
j_gene: TRBJ2-5; v_gene: TRBV20-1; CDR3aa: CSASRLAGTSWQETQYF
j_gene: TRBJ2-3; v_gene: TRBV14; CDR3aa: CASGPPGTQYF
j_gene: TRBJ1-6; v_gene: TRBV4-1; CDR3aa: CARSDSSYNSPLHF
j_gene: TRBJ2-3; v_gene: TRBV6-1; CDR3aa: CASTPFPGTGDTQYF
j_gene: TRBJ2-5; v_gene: TRBV11-1; CDR3aa: CASSLAPGVQETQYF
j_gene: TRBJ2-2; v_gene: TRBV6-5; CDR3aa: CASSWPLRDRVNTGELFF
j_gene: TRBJ2-1; v_gene: TRBV11-1; CDR3aa: CASSLYLDALAVRGNEQFF
j_gene: TRBJ2-3; v_gene: TRBV12-3/TRBV12-4; CDR3aa: CASSPDFTTDTQYF
j_gene: TRBJ1-3; v_gene: TRBV9; CDR3aa: CASSVGDGYGNTIYF
j_gene: TRBJ2-3; v_gene: TRBV12-3/TRBV12-4; CDR3aa: CASSFWASSTDTQYF
j_gene: TRBJ2-7; v_gene: TRBV18; CDR3aa: CASSQGRGEQYF
j_gene: TRBJ2-7; v_gene: TRBV5-1; CDR3aa: CASSLVGLAGGYYEQYF
j_gene: TRBJ1-2; v_gene: TRBV12-3/TRBV12-4; CDR3aa: CASRKDRVYGYTF
j_gene: TRBJ1-4; v_gene: TRBV5-8; CDR3aa: CASSFGQGAINEKLFF
j_gene: TRBJ2-7; v_gene: TRBV5-1; CDR3aa: CASAGHVGSYEQYF
j_gene: TRBJ1-5; v_gene: TRBV12-3/TRBV12-4; CDR3aa: CASVGGGQPQHF
j_gene: TRBJ1-2; v_gene: TRBV29-1; CDR3aa: CSAAGTKNYGYTF
j_gene: TRBJ2-7; v_gene: TRBV20-1; CDR3aa: CSARWTGVEQYF
j_gene: TRBJ2-7; v_gene: TRBV5-5; CDR3aa: CASSLAWGRGFVHEQYF
j_gene: TRBJ1-1; v_gene: TRBV27; CDR3aa: CASFKGASNTEAFF
j_gene: TRBJ2-2; v_gene: TRBV6-5; CDR3aa: CASSYRRRQNTGELFF
j_gene: TRBJ1-2; v_gene: TRBV4-1; CDR3aa: CASSHSSGKRANYGYTF
j_gene: TRBJ1-4; v_gene: TRBV20-1; CDR3aa: CSANRGEKLFF
j_gene: TRBJ2-7; v_gene: TRBV5-1; CDR3aa: CASSTGLAGRTEQYF
j_gene: TRBJ1-5; v_gene: TRBV5-1; CDR3aa: CASSLEPRQGNQPQHF
j_gene: TRBJ1-2; v_gene: TRBV20-1; CDR3aa: CSANEGAPRGYTF
j_gene: TRBJ1-2; v_gene: TRBV12-3/TRBV12-4; CDR3aa: CASTLRTGGDYGYTF
j_gene: TRBJ2-1; v_gene: TRBV20-1; CDR3aa: CSARALRGQFF
j_gene: TRBJ2-5; v_gene: TRBV5-6; CDR3aa: CASSLAFREEETQYF
j_gene: TRBJ1-5; v_gene: TRBV18; CDR3aa: CASTGSVAGQGGQPQHF
j_gene: TRBJ2-1; v_gene: TRBV21-1; CDR3aa: CASSPNRGRFYNEQFF